This TCR beta chain was captured in a study of CD8+CD57+ T cells in acquired aplastic anemia. Study overall: On average, sorted CD4+ and CD8+ cells gave around 3 ug of DNA.

The sequenced patients had an expansion of CD8+CD57+ cells seen by flow cytometry. Losses at the gene ends were 2 bases for V and 5 bases for J; bases not matched to a gene: 8. The CDR3 is made up of 16 amino acids. CDR1 and CDR2 from the germline V gene are SGHTA and FQGTGA. Genomic DNA templated the TCR beta VDJ and CDR3 profiling. Each CDR3 protein is one row after TCRdb ran MiXCR on the reads. Seen here are 120,000 or so distinct CDR3 sequences, approximately 36% observed once, and the top ten hold around 2.5%. The chain has TRBV7-3 and TRBJ2-1; TRBD1 agrees at 8 bases. The clonotype originates from a human donor with aplastic anemia. The sample was sorted CD4+, CD8+, or CD8+CD57+ T cells (not recorded which) from PBMCs. The CDR3 region is CASSLGGRGLNNEQFF. The CDR3, as DNA: TGTGCCAGCAGCTTAGGCGGCAGGGGGCTAAACAATGAGCAGTTCTTC. Full variable domain (remainder filled in from reference TRBV7-3 and TRBJ2-1): GAGVSQTPSNKVTEKGKYVELRCDPISGHTALYWYRQSLGQGPEFLIYFQGTGAADDSGLPNDRFFAVRPEGSVSTLKIQRTERGDSAVYLCASSLGGRGLNNEQFFGPGTRLTVL.